These T cell receptor beta chains were read from a single sample in a study of early stage breast cancer tumors. The method was immunoSEQ multiplex PCR; TCRdb's version includes in-frame clones alone and lacks a portion of them. Here the sample spans approximately 75,000 clones, approximately 84% being singletons. The specimen was blood. These receptors were collected from a person aged 40 to 49 with breast cancer. CDR3s include the opening cysteine and the closing phenylalanine or tryptophan. Fields, in order: D gene, V gene, J gene, clone size, CDR3 DNA, CDR3 protein. A D gene is named only where the DNA matches it firmly. Expanded clones are given a class, and other clones once, few, many or no size at all.

d_gene: .; v_gene: TRBV20-1; j_gene: TRBJ1-2; abundance: few; CDR3nt: TGCAGTGCTAGAGATGAGAGGGGCTACACCTTC; CDR3aa: CSARDERGYTF
d_gene: .; v_gene: TRBV30; j_gene: TRBJ2-7; abundance: .; CDR3nt: TGTGCCTGGAAAGGTGTATCCTACGAGCAGTACTTC; CDR3aa: CAWKGVSYEQYF
d_gene: .; v_gene: TRBV19; j_gene: TRBJ1-1; abundance: .; CDR3nt: TGTGCCAGTAGGACCAGGGTCCCTTTGAACACTGAAGCTTTCTTT; CDR3aa: CASRTRVPLNTEAFF
d_gene: .; v_gene: TRBV30; j_gene: TRBJ1-2; abundance: .; CDR3nt: TGTGCCTGGAGTGGGGAGGACTATGGCTACACCTTC; CDR3aa: CAWSGEDYGYTF
d_gene: .; v_gene: TRBV28; j_gene: TRBJ2-2; abundance: .; CDR3nt: TGTGCCAGCAGTTTTGGAGGACGCACCGGGGAGCTGTTTTTT; CDR3aa: CASSFGGRTGELFF
d_gene: .; v_gene: TRBV18; j_gene: TRBJ2-7; abundance: .; CDR3nt: TGTGCCAGCTCACCCGGAGCCTACGAGCAGTACTTC; CDR3aa: CASSPGAYEQYF
d_gene: .; v_gene: TRBV7-6; j_gene: TRBJ2-2; abundance: .; CDR3nt: TGTGCCAGCAGCTTAATGGGTTCCGGGGAGCTGTTTTTT; CDR3aa: CASSLMGSGELFF
d_gene: .; v_gene: TRBV7-3; j_gene: TRBJ1-1; abundance: .; CDR3nt: TGTGCCAGCAGCTTAACCAGGAACACTGAAGCTTTCTTT; CDR3aa: CASSLTRNTEAFF
d_gene: .; v_gene: TRBV28; j_gene: TRBJ1-2; abundance: medium-sized; CDR3nt: TGTGCCAGCACCCTCTCCCCTCGGGCCAGCTATGGCTACACCTTC; CDR3aa: CASTLSPRASYGYTF
d_gene: .; v_gene: TRBV28; j_gene: TRBJ2-1; abundance: .; CDR3nt: TGTGCCAGCAGTTCCGGGGGACTTGACTCCTACAATGAGCAGTTCTTC; CDR3aa: CASSSGGLDSYNEQFF
d_gene: TRBD1; v_gene: TRBV6-5; j_gene: TRBJ2-5; abundance: once; CDR3nt: TGTGCCAGCTATGGACAGGGTGGCGGGACCCAGTACTTC; CDR3aa: CASYGQGGGTQYF
d_gene: .; v_gene: TRBV5-1; j_gene: TRBJ1-1; abundance: .; CDR3nt: TGCGCCAGCAGCTTGGACGGGGGGGGGACTGAAGCTTTCTTT; CDR3aa: CASSLDGGGTEAFF
d_gene: .; v_gene: TRBV19; j_gene: TRBJ2-1; abundance: .; CDR3nt: TGTGCCAGTAGTATAGGCGGACAAAGGAATGAGCAGTTCTTC; CDR3aa: CASSIGGQRNEQFF
d_gene: .; v_gene: TRBV6-5; j_gene: TRBJ1-2; abundance: once; CDR3nt: TGTGCCAGCCGTCAGGGTGGGACGGATTATGGCTACACCTTC; CDR3aa: CASRQGGTDYGYTF
d_gene: TRBD1; v_gene: TRBV2; j_gene: TRBJ1-1; abundance: .; CDR3nt: TGTGCCAGCAAGCGACAGGGGGGTGGAAACACTGAAGCTTTCTTT; CDR3aa: CASKRQGGGNTEAFF
d_gene: TRBD2; v_gene: TRBV30; j_gene: TRBJ2-1; abundance: once; CDR3nt: TGTGCCTGGAGTGTAGCGGGAGGGCCTTACAATGAGCAGTTCTTC; CDR3aa: CAWSVAGGPYNEQFF
d_gene: .; v_gene: TRBV6-5; j_gene: TRBJ2-7; abundance: .; CDR3nt: TGTGCCAGCAGACTAAAGGGAGCCTACGAGCAGTACTTC; CDR3aa: CASRLKGAYEQYF
d_gene: TRBD1; v_gene: TRBV29-1; j_gene: TRBJ1-1; abundance: .; CDR3nt: TGCAGCGTTAGGGGGCAGGGGATTGAAGCTTTCTTT; CDR3aa: CSVRGQGIEAFF
d_gene: TRBD2; v_gene: TRBV6-4; j_gene: TRBJ2-2; abundance: .; CDR3nt: TGTGCCAGCAGTGGACTAGCGGACACCGGGGAGCTGTTTTTT; CDR3aa: CASSGLADTGELFF
d_gene: TRBD1; v_gene: TRBV6-5; j_gene: TRBJ2-4; abundance: .; CDR3nt: TGTGCCAGCAGTTCAGGGGGCATAGCCAAAAACATTCAGTACTTC; CDR3aa: CASSSGGIAKNIQYF
d_gene: .; v_gene: TRBV5-1; j_gene: TRBJ2-2; abundance: once; CDR3nt: TGCGCCAGCAGCTTGGAAGGGACCGGGGAGCTGTTTTTT; CDR3aa: CASSLEGTGELFF
d_gene: .; v_gene: TRBV11-3; j_gene: TRBJ2-1; abundance: .; CDR3nt: TGTGCCAGCAGCTCGGGGACTTATCCATCGGAGAATGAGCAGTTCTTC; CDR3aa: CASSSGTYPSENEQFF
d_gene: .; v_gene: TRBV5-4; j_gene: TRBJ2-3; abundance: .; CDR3nt: TGTGCCAGCAGCTTGCTCCCGGACTCCGTCACAGATACGCAGTATTTT; CDR3aa: CASSLLPDSVTDTQYF
d_gene: .; v_gene: TRBV5-6; j_gene: TRBJ2-1; abundance: .; CDR3nt: TGTGCCAGCAGCTTGACCGGGACCATCTCCTACAATGAGCAGTTCTTC; CDR3aa: CASSLTGTISYNEQFF
d_gene: .; v_gene: TRBV7-9; j_gene: TRBJ2-7; abundance: .; CDR3nt: TGTGCCAGCAGCTTACCGAGGCGCGGAACCTACGAGCAGTACTTC; CDR3aa: CASSLPRRGTYEQYF
d_gene: .; v_gene: TRBV10-3; j_gene: TRBJ1-1; abundance: few; CDR3nt: TGTGCCATCAGTGATCAGGAGAACACTGAAGCTTTCTTT; CDR3aa: CAISDQENTEAFF
d_gene: .; v_gene: TRBV28; j_gene: TRBJ1-1; abundance: few; CDR3nt: TGTGCCAGCAAGGATCTATTCGGGCCTGAAGCTTTCTTT; CDR3aa: CASKDLFGPEAFF
d_gene: TRBD1; v_gene: TRBV4-1; j_gene: TRBJ2-2; abundance: .; CDR3nt: TGCGCCAGCAGTCTCGGACAGGGGACCACCGGGGAGCTGTTTTTT; CDR3aa: CASSLGQGTTGELFF
d_gene: .; v_gene: TRBV30; j_gene: TRBJ1-2; abundance: once; CDR3nt: TGTGCCTGGACCCCAGGCGGGAACTATAGCTACACCTTC; CDR3aa: CAWTPGGNYSYTF
d_gene: .; v_gene: TRBV6-5; j_gene: TRBJ2-3; abundance: .; CDR3nt: TGTGCCAGCAGTTACAAAGCCCGAGCGGGTACGCAGTATTTT; CDR3aa: CASSYKARAGTQYF
d_gene: .; v_gene: TRBV6-5; j_gene: TRBJ2-1; abundance: once; CDR3nt: TGTGCCAGCAGGAATCACGGACCGATCAATGAGCAGTTCTTC; CDR3aa: CASRNHGPINEQFF
d_gene: TRBD1; v_gene: TRBV11-1; j_gene: TRBJ1-2; abundance: .; CDR3nt: TGTGCCAGCAGCTCGAACCTCCCGGGACAGGGTAGGGACTATGGCTACACCTTC; CDR3aa: CASSSNLPGQGRDYGYTF
d_gene: TRBD1; v_gene: TRBV11-1; j_gene: TRBJ2-7; abundance: .; CDR3nt: TGTGCCAGCAGGTTTACAGGGGCTAGCGAGCAGTACTTC; CDR3aa: CASRFTGASEQYF
d_gene: .; v_gene: TRBV23-1; j_gene: TRBJ2-3; abundance: .; CDR3nt: TGCGCCAGCAGTCAATCGTTGCAGGGGTACTCCTGGAGGACGCAGTATTTT; CDR3aa: CASSQSLQGYSWRTQYF
d_gene: TRBD2; v_gene: TRBV7-3; j_gene: TRBJ2-3; abundance: .; CDR3nt: TGTGCCAGCAGCTGGGGACTAGCGGGCACAGATACGCAGTATTTT; CDR3aa: CASSWGLAGTDTQYF
d_gene: .; v_gene: TRBV19; j_gene: TRBJ1-4; abundance: .; CDR3nt: TGTGCCAGTAGTATCACAGGGATTAATGAAAAACTGTTTTTT; CDR3aa: CASSITGINEKLFF
d_gene: .; v_gene: TRBV6-6; j_gene: TRBJ2-7; abundance: .; CDR3nt: TGTGCCAGCAGACAGACAGACTACTACGAGCAGTACTTC; CDR3aa: CASRQTDYYEQYF
d_gene: TRBD2; v_gene: TRBV28; j_gene: TRBJ2-1; abundance: .; CDR3nt: TGTGCCAGCAGGGGGACTAGCGGTTACAATGAGCAGTTCTTC; CDR3aa: CASRGTSGYNEQFF
d_gene: .; v_gene: TRBV5-6; j_gene: TRBJ2-1; abundance: .; CDR3nt: TGTGCCAGCAGCTTGGGACTACACTCCTACAATGAGCAGTTCTTC; CDR3aa: CASSLGLHSYNEQFF
d_gene: TRBD2; v_gene: TRBV7-9; j_gene: TRBJ2-3; abundance: once; CDR3nt: TGTGCCAGCAGCTTAGCGGCGGCGTCTAGCGGGGGACGCACAGATACGCAGTATTTT; CDR3aa: CASSLAAASSGGRTDTQYF
d_gene: .; v_gene: TRBV29-1; j_gene: TRBJ2-5; abundance: .; CDR3nt: TGCAGCGTTGAAGATTCCGGGCAAGAGACCCAGTACTTC; CDR3aa: CSVEDSGQETQYF
d_gene: TRBD1; v_gene: TRBV28; j_gene: TRBJ2-7; abundance: .; CDR3nt: TGTGCCAGCAGTGGCACAGGGGGCGTCTCCTACGAGCAGTACTTC; CDR3aa: CASSGTGGVSYEQYF
d_gene: .; v_gene: TRBV5-5; j_gene: TRBJ1-1; abundance: .; CDR3nt: TGTGCCAGCAGCTTAAAGCTACTCTCGATGAACACTGAAGCTTTCTTT; CDR3aa: CASSLKLLSMNTEAFF
d_gene: .; v_gene: TRBV4-2; j_gene: TRBJ2-3; abundance: .; CDR3nt: TGTGCCAGCAGCCAAGACGTTATAGGGACAGATACGCAGTATTTT; CDR3aa: CASSQDVIGTDTQYF
d_gene: TRBD1; v_gene: TRBV7-2; j_gene: TRBJ1-4; abundance: .; CDR3nt: TGTGCCAGCAGCTTAGCGACAGGGTTCGAAAAACTGTTTTTT; CDR3aa: CASSLATGFEKLFF
d_gene: .; v_gene: TRBV2; j_gene: TRBJ1-3; abundance: .; CDR3nt: TGTGCCAGCAGCAAAGGGACGGATGGAAACACCATATATTTT; CDR3aa: CASSKGTDGNTIYF
d_gene: .; v_gene: TRBV29-1; j_gene: TRBJ2-5; abundance: .; CDR3nt: TGCAGCGTTGTTAGTGCGACAGAAGAGACCCAGTACTTC; CDR3aa: CSVVSATEETQYF
d_gene: .; v_gene: TRBV5-1; j_gene: TRBJ2-5; abundance: .; CDR3nt: TGCGCCAGCAGCTCGGGGATTACAGGGCAAGAGACCCAGTACTTC; CDR3aa: CASSSGITGQETQYF
d_gene: TRBD2; v_gene: TRBV5-1; j_gene: TRBJ2-2; abundance: .; CDR3nt: TGCGCCAGCAGCGGGACTAGCGGAATGAACACCGGGGAGCTGTTTTTT; CDR3aa: CASSGTSGMNTGELFF
d_gene: .; v_gene: TRBV10-3; j_gene: TRBJ1-3; abundance: .; CDR3nt: TGTGCCATCAGTGAACGGGAAACTGGAAACACCATATATTTT; CDR3aa: CAISERETGNTIYF
d_gene: .; v_gene: TRBV9; j_gene: TRBJ1-5; abundance: .; CDR3nt: TGTGCCAGCAGCGCCGGACAGTTCCCAGGGCAGCCCCAGCATTTT; CDR3aa: CASSAGQFPGQPQHF
d_gene: TRBD1; v_gene: TRBV18; j_gene: TRBJ2-4; abundance: .; CDR3nt: TGTGCCAGCTCACCTGGACAGGGAGCCAAAAACATTCAGTACTTC; CDR3aa: CASSPGQGAKNIQYF
d_gene: .; v_gene: TRBV7-6; j_gene: TRBJ2-2; abundance: few; CDR3nt: TGTGCCAGCAGCTTAACCCGGCGGACCGGGGAGCTGTTTTTT; CDR3aa: CASSLTRRTGELFF
d_gene: TRBD2; v_gene: TRBV9; j_gene: TRBJ2-1; abundance: .; CDR3nt: TGTGCCAGCAGCGTAGGGACTAGCGGGAGCTCCTACAATGAGCAGTTCTTC; CDR3aa: CASSVGTSGSSYNEQFF
d_gene: .; v_gene: TRBV5-4; j_gene: TRBJ2-1; abundance: .; CDR3nt: TGTGCCAGCACCTCAGGTAGGGCTAAAGGCAATGAGCAGTTCTTC; CDR3aa: CASTSGRAKGNEQFF
d_gene: .; v_gene: TRBV6-6; j_gene: TRBJ2-3; abundance: .; CDR3nt: TGTGCCAGCAGGGGAGGAGATACGCAGTATTTT; CDR3aa: CASRGGDTQYF
d_gene: .; v_gene: TRBV30; j_gene: TRBJ1-2; abundance: .; CDR3nt: TGTGCCTGGAGTGTACAACAGACGAACTATGGCTACACCTTC; CDR3aa: CAWSVQQTNYGYTF